Below, 13 T cell receptor beta chains from the same sample are listed, as sequenced in a study of T-cell reconstitution after alpha-beta-depleted transplantation in children. Unique molecular identifiers were incorporated during preparation of the TCRbeta library. In TCRdb, the PCR reads were re-called with MiXCR into one record per CDR3 protein. The sample holds 70,000 to 95,000 distinct CDR3 sequences, approximately 18% seen once. Sequencing used PBMCs, mostly from graft donor cells, obtained 360 days after TCRalphabeta/CD19-depleted stem cell transplant. Source of these receptors: a male patient aged 2-9 years who had a stem cell transplant for acute lymphoblastic leukemia, so the T cells may come from the graft donor.

This clonotype was picked up a small number of times. As DNA, the CDR3 is TGTGCCATCAGTGGGGCAACTAGCGGGGATTACAATGAGCAGTTCTTC. Translating gives CAISGATSGDYNEQFF. J is TRBJ2-1 and V is TRBV10-3; 10 bases match TRBD2. The CDR3 has 16 residues. Germline values: CDR1 ENHRY, CDR2 SYGVKD. The trim removed 4 bases at V and 4 bases at J, leaving 7 bases unmatched.

This chain uses TRBV12-3 or TRBV12-4 with TRBJ2-7; TRBD1 matches at 9 bases. The V gene end was trimmed by 8 bases and the J gene end by 4 bases; junction bases not matched to a gene: 9. The CDR3 has 14 amino acids. DNA for the CDR3: TGTGCCAGCCGAGGGACAGGGAGTAGGTACGAGCAGTACTTC. Translation: CASRGTGSRYEQYF.

This clonotype was seen repeatedly, ten times or more. This chain connects TRBV5-1 to TRBJ2-5; 11 nucleotides agree with TRBD2. The CDR3 extends over 15 amino acids. Germline trimming cut 2 bases from V and 4 bases from J; bases unmatched to any gene: 4. Germline-derived CDR1 and CDR2 are SGHRS and YFSETQ. CDR3 amino acids: CASSFTGLAGETQYF. CDR3 sequence (DNA): TGCGCCAGCAGCTTCACCGGACTAGCGGGAGAGACCCAGTACTTC.

In its sample, this clonotype was seen many times. The rearrangement links TRBV27 to TRBJ1-2, with TRBD1 matching over 10 bases. The J segment lost 8 bases and the V segment lost 6 bases, leaving 9 bases of the junction unmatched. Germline CDR1 is MNHEY and CDR2 is SMNVEV (reference sequence). The CDR3 is made up of 14 amino acids. CDR3 residues: CASRFPGQGKGYTF. Written as DNA, the CDR3 is TGTGCCAGCAGGTTTCCGGGACAGGGGAAAGGCTACACCTTC.

V and J are TRBV4-1 and TRBJ2-2; TRBD1 aligns across 10 bases. J lost 9 bases, V lost 1 base, and 8 bases had no gene match. The CDR3 contains 16 residues. Germline V gene lookup returns CDR1 MGHRA and CDR2 YSYEKL. The CDR3 DNA reads TGCGCCAGCAGCCAAGTTGACAGGGGGCGCATCCGGGAGCTGTTTTTT. Translating it yields CASSQVDRGRIRELFF.

This clonotype is deemed medium-sized (0.01 to 0.1%). The chain carries TRBV29-1 and TRBJ2-2; weak D call: TRBD2 (5 bases). The V gene's germline CDR1 is SQVTM and CDR2 ANQGSEA. The V and J ends lost 1 base and 4 bases respectively, with 10 bases between them. The CDR3 totals 14 residues. CDR3 in DNA: TGCAGCGTTGAAGGCGGGCAGCGCACCGGGGAGCTGTTTTTT. Its protein product is CSVEGGQRTGELFF.

This clonotype occurred many times. V usage is TRBV20-1 and J usage is TRBJ2-1; maybe TRBD1 (5 bases). CDR1 DFQATT and CDR2 SNEGSKA come from the germline V gene (reference sequence). CDR3 length: 14 amino acids. V was clipped by 0 bases and J by 4 bases, with 10 bases between them. The CDR3 DNA reads TGCAGTGCTAGAGACAGGGCCTATTACAATGAGCAGTTCTTC. Protein product: CSARDRAYYNEQFF.

The CDR3 here is CASSKSRIGTQPSRAYEQYF. CDR3 DNA: TGCGCCAGCAGTAAAAGTCGCATTGGGACCCAACCTTCAAGGGCCTACGAGCAGTACTTC. The gene calls are TRBV10-2 and TRBJ2-7; D may match TRBD1 or TRBD2 (5 bases each). Trimming left V 5 bases short and J 2 bases short, with 31 bases between. This CDR3 has 20 amino acids. The germline gives CDR1 WSHSY, CDR2 SAAADI.

The J gene is TRBJ1-2, the V gene TRBV7-9; D unresolved. V lost 4 bases and J lost 4, with 10 bases in between. This CDR3 contains 13 residues. Germline V gene lookup returns CDR1 SEHNR and CDR2 FQNEAQ (reference sequence). The CDR3 is CASSSWTLYGYTF. The DNA of the CDR3 is TGTGCCAGCAGCTCGTGGACGCTCTATGGCTACACCTTC. The complete variable domain, with remaining parts taken from reference TRBV7-9 and TRBJ1-2, reads DTGVSQNPRHKITKRGQNVTFRCDPISEHNRLYWYRQTLGQGPEFLTYFQNEAQLEKSRLLSDRFSAERPKGSFSTLEIQRTEQGDSAMYLCASSSWTLYGYTFGSGTRLTVV.

V and J are TRBV27 and TRBJ1-6; D is ambiguous. Germline V lookup: CDR1 MNHEY, CDR2 SMNVEV (reference sequence). Deletions cut 6 bases from V and 6 bases from J, with 12 bases between. The CDR3 sequence is 14 residues long. CDR3 DNA sequence: TGTGCCAGCAGAAATCCGGATGCTAATTCACCCCTCCACTTT. Translated, it gives CASRNPDANSPLHF.

The J gene is TRBJ1-1, the V gene TRBV12-3 or TRBV12-4; tentative D call: TRBD1 (5 bases). The CDR3 sequence is 14 residues long. Trimming removed 6 bases from V and 0 bases from J, with 11 bases in between. For the CDR3, the DNA is TGTGCCAGCAGATTCCGGGGGTTGAACACTGAAGCTTTCTTT. As protein: CASRFRGLNTEAFF.

The V and J genes are TRBV10-3 and TRBJ1-1, with unresolved D. CDR1 and CDR2 (germline): ENHRY, SYGVKD. V was clipped by 2 bases and J by 1 base, with 5 bases between them. The CDR3 runs to 13 residues. Here the CDR3 reads CAISELGNTEAFF. CDR3 DNA: TGTGCCATCAGTGAGCTGGGGAACACTGAAGCTTTCTTT.

This clonotype came up many times. V usage is TRBV29-1 and J usage is TRBJ2-1, with a tentative D call TRBD1 (5 bases). The CDR3 covers 13 residues. The V end was cut by 6 bases, the J end by 0 bases, with 9 bases between. Germline V gene sequence: CDR1 SQVTM, CDR2 ANQGSEA. The CDR3 region is CSVQRGSYNEQFF. The CDR3 DNA reads TGCAGCGTCCAAAGGGGCTCCTACAATGAGCAGTTCTTC.